The T cell receptor beta chain described here comes from a study of T cell changes during pregnancy in multiple sclerosis (dated by TCRdb to the late 2010s). With regard to the full study: The study looked at changes in the T cell repertoire across pregnancy in women with multiple sclerosis.

Libraries came from the immunoSEQ multiplex PCR assay. The clones in this table, taken by TCRdb from immuneACCESS, are in-frame only. Not every clone is retained; where verified, under half of the shortfall comes from an unresolved V gene, and the cause of the rest is unknown. The sample includes around 69,000 clones, with approximately 92% observed a single time. The ten largest clones capture approximately 1% of the sample. A note on this clone: Its antigen specificity is not known. No much larger clone exists at a distance of one base, and base qualities are not known.

Source: peripheral blood, taken in the third trimester of pregnancy. This clonotype originated in a female donor with multiple sclerosis, enrolled in a pregnancy study.

CDR3 loop: CASSHPGLAGGGTYEQYF. The nucleotide sequence reads as follows: TGTGCCAGCAGCCACCCGGGACTAGCGGGAGGAGGAACCTACGAGCAGTACTTC. The sequence links TRBV5-8 to TRBJ2-7; 15 nucleotides in the junction match TRBD2. Compared with germline, V lacks 4 bases and J lacks 2 bases; bases without a gene match: 10. CDR1 SGHTS and CDR2 YDEGEE were looked up in the germline V gene. The CDR3 goes from the cysteine to the phenylalanine over 18 residues. This entry keeps only the CDR3 DNA: 54 bases, framed from base 1.